Listed below are T cell receptor beta chains from one sample, sequenced in a study of tumor-infiltrating lymphocytes in localized non-small cell lung cancer. Sequencing was performed with immunoSEQ multiplex PCR; in TCRdb, only in-frame clones are kept and a portion is missing. The sample lists over 15,000 clones; around 66% were seen once. Sequences were obtained from lung tumor tissue. These receptors came from a human donor with non-small cell lung cancer. Both conserved end residues are part of each CDR3.

TRBV9	15	TRBJ2-3	CASSVTSGSSDTQYF
TRBV5-1	13	TRBJ2-7	CASSLGQGREQYF
TRBV29-1	10	TRBJ2-3	CSVEADTQYF
TRBV27	14	TRBJ2-7	CASSSRDWTYEQYF
TRBV7-9	14	TRBJ1-4	CASRRGTGDEKLFF
TRBV18	15	TRBJ1-1	CASSPPWGVNTEAFF
TRBV11-2	14	TRBJ1-6	CASSLWGAGSPLHF
TRBV28	13	TRBJ1-5	CASRLERNQPQHF
TRBV5-4	19	TRBJ2-1	CASSGGTSGRASRVNEQFF
TRBV27	13	TRBJ2-7	CASSYRGNYEQYF
TRBV7-2	15	TRBJ1-1	CASSLAGTANTEAFF
TRBV29-1	13	TRBJ2-3	CSLDRGLRDTQYF
TRBV9	16	TRBJ2-2	CASSLQDYANTGELFF
TRBV5-1	15	TRBJ2-7	CASSPRPSGIYEQYF
TRBV5-5	13	TRBJ2-7	CASSFANNYEQYF
TRBV15	15	TRBJ2-1	CATSRPGLVLNEQFF
TRBV5-4	15	TRBJ1-2	CASRGGTGQNYGYTF
TRBV4-2	16	TRBJ2-6	CASSQETGEGANVLTF
TRBV4-1	20	TRBJ2-3	CASSQDQLAGGPWGTDTQYF
TRBV19	16	TRBJ2-7	CASSLRPGTGVYEQYF
TRBV12-5	13	TRBJ1-5	CASGADSNQPQHF
TRBV27	11	TRBJ2-7	CASSSLNEQYF
TRBV5-1	16	TRBJ2-5	CASLPGGGRRGETQYF
TRBV30	15	TRBJ2-3	CAWRASGTAVPTQYF
TRBV27	15	TRBJ2-1	CASSLMGTLSSEQFF